The text below deals with one T cell receptor beta chain. Its target is unknown. Using its own MiXCR run on the 5' RACE reads, TCRdb lists one record per CDR3 protein. The table includes about 200,000 distinct CDR3 sequences, around 9.1% detected once. The CDR3 runs 17 residues. CDR1 is MDHEN and CDR2 is SYDVKM in the germline V gene. V lost 7 bases to trimming and J lost 0 bases; unmatched junction nucleotides: 8. This sample is part of a study of T-cell memory formation after mild COVID-19. Study conclusions and caveats: CD4+ clones that contracted lay mainly in CM and EM; CD8+ ones lay in EMRA. Memory cells collected pre-infection included some clones that later responded, suggesting cross-reactive memory joined. Nothing confirmed that second-wave clones peaking on day 37 were specific for SARS-CoV-2.

The clonotype comes from a man aged 18 to 29 who had mild COVID-19 (a few samples of this study predate the infection). Cell type and time point are not known. Sequenced material: PBMCs or a T cell subset sorted from them (not recorded which). The chain couples TRBV28 to TRBJ2-6; TRBD1 matches at 8 bases. The CDR3: CASKSWTGYSGANVLTF. In DNA form, the CDR3 reads TGTGCCAGCAAGTCGTGGACAGGGTACTCTGGGGCCAACGTCCTGACTTTC.